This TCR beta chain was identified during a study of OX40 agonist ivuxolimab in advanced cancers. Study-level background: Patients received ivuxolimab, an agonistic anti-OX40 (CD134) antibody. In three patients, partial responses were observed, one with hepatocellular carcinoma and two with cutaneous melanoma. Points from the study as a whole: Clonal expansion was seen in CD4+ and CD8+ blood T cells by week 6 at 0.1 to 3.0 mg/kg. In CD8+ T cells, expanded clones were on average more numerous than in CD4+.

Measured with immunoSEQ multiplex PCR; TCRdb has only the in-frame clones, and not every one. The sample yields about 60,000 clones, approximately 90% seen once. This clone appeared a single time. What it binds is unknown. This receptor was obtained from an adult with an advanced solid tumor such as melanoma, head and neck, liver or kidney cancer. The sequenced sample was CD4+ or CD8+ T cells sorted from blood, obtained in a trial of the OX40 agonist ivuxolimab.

The CDR3 nucleotides are TGTGCCAGCAGCTTCGAGGGACTAGGGGGGATCAATGAGCAGTTCTTC. Protein: CASSFEGLGGINEQFF. V usage is TRBV13 and J usage is TRBJ2-1; TRBD2 agrees at 8 bases. The CDR3 loop spans 16 amino acids. CDR1 PRHDT and CDR2 FYEKMQ come from the germline V gene (reference sequence). The V segment lost 3 bases and the J segment 6 bases; nucleotides outside the gene matches: 10. Looking up the rest from reference TRBV13 and TRBJ2-1 gives the full variable domain: AAGVIQSPRHLIKEKRETATLKCYPIPRHDTVYWYQQGPGQDPQFLISFYEKMQSDKGSIPDRFSAQQFSDYHSELNMSSLELGDSALYFCASSFEGLGGINEQFFGPGTRLTVL.